Listed below are T cell receptor beta chains from one sample, sequenced in a study of blood T cell repertoires in COVID-19. Profiling relied on immunoSEQ multiplex PCR, and the TCRdb table lists in-frame clones only, not all of them. Here the sample spans some 250,000 clones, 70% to 90% being singletons. The material sequenced was peripheral blood. These receptors were taken from a woman aged 40-49 years who had recovered from COVID-19. Each CDR3 is given with its conserved first and last residue. A D gene is named only where the DNA matches it firmly. Size values are once, few and many counts, or a class for expanded clones, and some rows have none.

J gene: TRBJ1-1; D gene: NA; V gene: TRBV7-9; clone size: NA; CDR3 protein: CASSTHRVNTEAFF; CDR3 DNA: TGTGCCAGCAGCACACACAGGGTGAACACTGAAGCTTTCTTT
J gene: TRBJ2-4; D gene: TRBD1; V gene: TRBV7-9; clone size: NA; CDR3 protein: CASSSYDRAGAKNIQYF; CDR3 DNA: TGTGCCAGCAGCTCGTATGACAGGGCCGGGGCCAAAAACATTCAGTACTTC
J gene: TRBJ2-1; D gene: NA; V gene: TRBV4-3; clone size: NA; CDR3 protein: CASSQETGFFNEQFF; CDR3 DNA: TGCGCCAGCAGCCAAGAGACGGGTTTTTTTAATGAGCAGTTCTTC
J gene: TRBJ2-5; D gene: NA; V gene: TRBV18; clone size: NA; CDR3 protein: CASSQGQPLFQETQYF; CDR3 DNA: TGTGCCAGCTCCCAAGGACAGCCTCTGTTTCAAGAGACCCAGTACTTC
J gene: TRBJ2-6; D gene: NA; V gene: TRBV5-4; clone size: NA; CDR3 protein: CASSLFARTGPSGANVLTF; CDR3 DNA: TGTGCCAGCAGCTTGTTTGCCCGAACAGGACCCTCTGGGGCCAACGTCCTGACTTTC
J gene: TRBJ2-5; D gene: TRBD2; V gene: TRBV7-9; clone size: once; CDR3 protein: CASSLGGGRGETQYF; CDR3 DNA: TGTGCCAGCAGCTTAGGCGGCGGGAGGGGAGAGACCCAGTACTTC
J gene: TRBJ2-7; D gene: NA; V gene: TRBV27; clone size: NA; CDR3 protein: CASSFPGSPLQYF; CDR3 DNA: TGTGCCAGCAGTTTCCCTGGGAGTCCACTGCAGTACTTC
J gene: TRBJ1-2; D gene: NA; V gene: TRBV13; clone size: few; CDR3 protein: CASSLGTGDYGYTF; CDR3 DNA: TGTGCCAGCAGCTTAGGGACAGGCGACTATGGCTACACCTTC
J gene: TRBJ2-3; D gene: TRBD1; V gene: TRBV29-1; clone size: NA; CDR3 protein: CSVEEAGGSGDTQYF; CDR3 DNA: TGCAGCGTTGAGGAGGCAGGGGGCTCGGGAGATACGCAGTATTTT
J gene: TRBJ1-2; D gene: NA; V gene: TRBV5-1; clone size: once; CDR3 protein: CASSLGGRSNYGYTF; CDR3 DNA: TGCGCCAGCAGCTTGGGGGGCCGGAGTAACTATGGCTACACCTTC
J gene: TRBJ2-1; D gene: TRBD2; V gene: TRBV29-1; clone size: NA; CDR3 protein: CSVRTSAYNEQFF; CDR3 DNA: TGCAGCGTTCGGACTAGCGCCTACAATGAGCAGTTCTTC
J gene: TRBJ1-3; D gene: NA; V gene: TRBV6-5; clone size: NA; CDR3 protein: CATPAGNTIYF; CDR3 DNA: TGTGCCACCCCGGCTGGAAACACCATATATTTT
J gene: TRBJ1-2; D gene: TRBD1; V gene: TRBV6-1; clone size: NA; CDR3 protein: CASSDLQTGVGYGYTF; CDR3 DNA: TGTGCCAGCAGTGACCTTCAGACAGGGGTTGGCTATGGCTACACCTTC
J gene: TRBJ2-7; D gene: NA; V gene: TRBV9; clone size: NA; CDR3 protein: CASGRGYEQYF; CDR3 DNA: TGTGCCAGCGGGAGAGGCTACGAGCAGTACTTC
J gene: TRBJ2-3; D gene: NA; V gene: TRBV13; clone size: NA; CDR3 protein: CASSLNTPGDTQYF; CDR3 DNA: TGTGCCAGCAGTCTTAACACCCCGGGGGATACGCAGTATTTT
J gene: TRBJ1-2; D gene: NA; V gene: TRBV7-2; clone size: NA; CDR3 protein: CASGVGGPGYTF; CDR3 DNA: TGTGCCAGCGGCGTCGGGGGGCCTGGCTACACCTTC
J gene: TRBJ2-3; D gene: TRBD2; V gene: TRBV2; clone size: NA; CDR3 protein: CASRLAGVGTDTQYF; CDR3 DNA: TGTGCCAGCCGACTAGCGGGAGTTGGGACAGATACGCAGTATTTT
J gene: TRBJ2-1; D gene: TRBD2; V gene: TRBV10-3; clone size: NA; CDR3 protein: CAIRPGLAGNEQFF; CDR3 DNA: TGTGCCATCAGGCCAGGACTAGCGGGGAATGAGCAGTTCTTC
J gene: TRBJ1-3; D gene: NA; V gene: TRBV19; clone size: NA; CDR3 protein: CASSIGSGNTIYF; CDR3 DNA: TGTGCCAGTAGTATCGGCTCTGGAAACACCATATATTTT
J gene: TRBJ2-1; D gene: TRBD1; V gene: TRBV7-8; clone size: NA; CDR3 protein: CASSLDRQGWEFF; CDR3 DNA: TGTGCCAGCAGCTTAGATCGACAGGGCTGGGAGTTCTTC
J gene: TRBJ2-3; D gene: NA; V gene: TRBV5-4; clone size: once; CDR3 protein: CASSLALSTDTQYF; CDR3 DNA: TGTGCCAGCAGCTTGGCCCTATCCACAGATACGCAGTATTTT
J gene: TRBJ2-3; D gene: NA; V gene: TRBV4-2; clone size: NA; CDR3 protein: CASRLAGVPDTQYF; CDR3 DNA: TGTGCCAGCCGGCTAGCTGGAGTCCCAGATACGCAGTATTTT
J gene: TRBJ2-7; D gene: NA; V gene: TRBV14; clone size: NA; CDR3 protein: CASSQDPVGEQYF; CDR3 DNA: TGTGCCAGCAGCCAAGATCCGGTCGGCGAGCAGTACTTC
J gene: TRBJ2-1; D gene: NA; V gene: TRBV7-2; clone size: NA; CDR3 protein: CASSLQLGGSYNEQFF; CDR3 DNA: TGTGCCAGCAGCCTCCAGCTGGGGGGCTCCTACAATGAGCAGTTCTTC
J gene: TRBJ2-1; D gene: TRBD2; V gene: TRBV19; clone size: NA; CDR3 protein: CASTFPGGYNEQFF; CDR3 DNA: TGTGCCAGTACCTTCCCCGGGGGGTACAATGAGCAGTTCTTC
J gene: TRBJ2-5; D gene: TRBD2; V gene: TRBV7-2; clone size: NA; CDR3 protein: CASSLGAISGSYQETQYF; CDR3 DNA: TGTGCCAGCAGCTTAGGGGCCATTAGCGGGAGTTACCAAGAGACCCAGTACTTC
J gene: TRBJ2-5; D gene: NA; V gene: TRBV5-1; clone size: NA; CDR3 protein: CASSLGGSLETQYF; CDR3 DNA: TGCGCCAGCAGCTTGGGGGGCAGCCTAGAGACCCAGTACTTC
J gene: TRBJ1-5; D gene: TRBD1; V gene: TRBV19; clone size: NA; CDR3 protein: CASSLDRDRGRDQPQHF; CDR3 DNA: TGTGCCAGTAGCCTAGACCGAGACAGGGGACGGGATCAGCCCCAGCATTTT
J gene: TRBJ2-3; D gene: NA; V gene: TRBV7-2; clone size: NA; CDR3 protein: CASSPRGLPSTDTQYF; CDR3 DNA: TGTGCCAGCAGCCCCCGCGGGCTCCCCAGCACAGATACGCAGTATTTT
J gene: TRBJ1-6; D gene: TRBD1; V gene: TRBV5-1; clone size: NA; CDR3 protein: CASRPRTGQYNSPLHF; CDR3 DNA: TGCGCCAGCAGACCTCGGACAGGGCAGTATAATTCACCCCTCCACTTT
J gene: TRBJ1-2; D gene: NA; V gene: TRBV6-5; clone size: NA; CDR3 protein: CASSAGTILRGYTF; CDR3 DNA: TGTGCCAGCAGCGCCGGGACTATATTGCGGGGCTACACCTTC
J gene: TRBJ2-3; D gene: TRBD2; V gene: TRBV4-1; clone size: NA; CDR3 protein: CASSQGLAGADTQYF; CDR3 DNA: TGCGCCAGCAGCCAAGGACTAGCGGGAGCGGATACGCAGTATTTT
J gene: TRBJ2-5; D gene: NA; V gene: TRBV7-8; clone size: NA; CDR3 protein: CASSWSGGETQYF; CDR3 DNA: TGTGCCAGCAGCTGGAGCGGAGGGGAGACCCAGTACTTC
J gene: TRBJ1-2; D gene: TRBD1; V gene: TRBV5-4; clone size: NA; CDR3 protein: CASSLAGTGGYGYTF; CDR3 DNA: TGTGCCAGCAGCTTGGCCGGGACAGGGGGATATGGCTACACCTTC
J gene: TRBJ2-7; D gene: NA; V gene: TRBV7-2; clone size: NA; CDR3 protein: CASSARGALGYEQYF; CDR3 DNA: TGTGCCAGCAGCGCCCGGGGGGCCCTGGGCTACGAGCAGTACTTC
J gene: TRBJ2-1; D gene: TRBD2; V gene: TRBV7-8; clone size: NA; CDR3 protein: CATLAGDYNEQFF; CDR3 DNA: TGTGCCACCCTAGCGGGGGACTACAATGAGCAGTTCTTC
J gene: TRBJ2-1; D gene: TRBD2; V gene: TRBV4-3; clone size: once; CDR3 protein: CASSRNRGGYNEQFF; CDR3 DNA: TGCGCCAGCAGCCGAAACCGCGGGGGCTACAATGAGCAGTTCTTC